The TCR beta chain under discussion was sequenced for a study of cytomegalovirus exposure and HLA in healthy donors. Study results and limitations: CMV serostatus was the sole immune exposure information available. It was confirmed in vitro that three of the CMV-associated chains were specific for CMV antigens. Later analysis suggested most CMV-associated TCR beta chains were HLA-restricted.

The CDR3 contains 14 residues. V was cut by 0 bases and J by 5 bases, with 11 bases left in between. The germline V gene encodes CDR1 SGHAT and CDR2 FQDESV (reference sequence). The PCR was carried out with 60 Vbeta primers and 13 Jbeta primers. Produced via immunoSEQ multiplex PCR; TCRdb's table is partial and in-frame only. The top ten hold 5.5% to 6% of the sample, which has some 90,000 clones, 65% seen once. For this clone: The antigen remains undetermined.

The TCR comes from a boy younger than 18 in good health and CMV-seropositive. Sequenced: PBMCs. The V and J genes are TRBV11-1 and TRBJ2-7; maybe TRBD2 (5 bases). In DNA form, the CDR3 reads TGTGCCAGCAGCTTAGCGAGGGATTCACACGAGCAGTACTTC. Translation gives CASSLARDSHEQYF.